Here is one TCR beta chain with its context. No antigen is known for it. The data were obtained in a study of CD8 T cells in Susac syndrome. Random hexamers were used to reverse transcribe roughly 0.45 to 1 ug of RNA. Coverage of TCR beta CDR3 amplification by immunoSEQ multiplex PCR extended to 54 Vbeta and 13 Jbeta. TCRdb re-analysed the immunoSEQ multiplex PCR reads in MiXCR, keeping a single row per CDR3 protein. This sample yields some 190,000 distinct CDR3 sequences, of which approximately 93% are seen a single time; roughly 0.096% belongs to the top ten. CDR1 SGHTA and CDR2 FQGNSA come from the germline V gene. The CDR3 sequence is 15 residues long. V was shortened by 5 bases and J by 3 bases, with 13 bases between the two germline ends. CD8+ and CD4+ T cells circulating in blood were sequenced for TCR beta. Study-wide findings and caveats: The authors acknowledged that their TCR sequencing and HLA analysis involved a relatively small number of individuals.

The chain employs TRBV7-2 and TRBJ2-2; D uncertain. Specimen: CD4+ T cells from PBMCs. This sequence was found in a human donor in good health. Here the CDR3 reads CASSQGPTDTGELFF. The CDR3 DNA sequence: TGTGCCAGCAGCCAAGGCCCGACGGACACCGGGGAGCTGTTTTTT.